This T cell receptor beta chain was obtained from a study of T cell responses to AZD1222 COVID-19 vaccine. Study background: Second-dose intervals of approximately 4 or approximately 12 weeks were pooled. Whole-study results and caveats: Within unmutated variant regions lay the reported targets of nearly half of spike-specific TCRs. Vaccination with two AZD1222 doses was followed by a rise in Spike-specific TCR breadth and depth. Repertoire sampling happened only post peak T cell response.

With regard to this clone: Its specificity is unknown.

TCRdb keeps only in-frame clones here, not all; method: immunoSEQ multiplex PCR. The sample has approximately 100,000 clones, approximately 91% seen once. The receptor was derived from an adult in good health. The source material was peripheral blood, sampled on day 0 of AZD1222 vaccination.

CDR3 amino acids: CAKPGGPPMDSYEQYF. In DNA form, the CDR3 reads TGTGCCAAACCAGGGGGGCCTCCAATGGACAGCTACGAGCAGTACTTC. The chain combines TRBV7-3 with TRBJ2-7, with D maybe TRBD1 (7 bases). The CDR3 sequence is 16 residues long. Germline assignment: CDR1 SGHTA and CDR2 FQGTGA. Trimming stripped 10 bases from V and 3 bases from J, with 25 bases between.